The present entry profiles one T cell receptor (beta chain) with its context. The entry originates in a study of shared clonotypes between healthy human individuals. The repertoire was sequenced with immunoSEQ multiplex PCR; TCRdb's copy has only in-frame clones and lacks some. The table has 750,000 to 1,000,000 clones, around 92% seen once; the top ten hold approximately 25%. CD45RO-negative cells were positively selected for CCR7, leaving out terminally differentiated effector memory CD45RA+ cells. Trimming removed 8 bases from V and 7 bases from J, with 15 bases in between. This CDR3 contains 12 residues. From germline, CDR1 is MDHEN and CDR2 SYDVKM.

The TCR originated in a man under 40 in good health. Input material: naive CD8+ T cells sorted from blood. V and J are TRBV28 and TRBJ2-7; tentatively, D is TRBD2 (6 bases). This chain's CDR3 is CASEGLGREQYF. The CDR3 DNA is TGTGCCAGCGAGGGATTAGGGAGGGAGCAGTACTTC.